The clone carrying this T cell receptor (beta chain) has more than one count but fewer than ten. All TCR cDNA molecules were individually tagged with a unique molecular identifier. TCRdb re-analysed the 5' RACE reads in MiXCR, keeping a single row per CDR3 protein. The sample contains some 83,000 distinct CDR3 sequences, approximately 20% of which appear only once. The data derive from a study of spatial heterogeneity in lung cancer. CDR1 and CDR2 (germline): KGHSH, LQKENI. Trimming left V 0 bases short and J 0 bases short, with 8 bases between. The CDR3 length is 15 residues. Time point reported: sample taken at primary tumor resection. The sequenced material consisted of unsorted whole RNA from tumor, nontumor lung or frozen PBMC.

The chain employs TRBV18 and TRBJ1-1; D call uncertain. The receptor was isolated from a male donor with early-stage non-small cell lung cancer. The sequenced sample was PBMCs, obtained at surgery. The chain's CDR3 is CASSPPARMNTEAFF. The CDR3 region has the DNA TGTGCCAGCTCACCACCGGCACGGATGAACACTGAAGCTTTCTTT.